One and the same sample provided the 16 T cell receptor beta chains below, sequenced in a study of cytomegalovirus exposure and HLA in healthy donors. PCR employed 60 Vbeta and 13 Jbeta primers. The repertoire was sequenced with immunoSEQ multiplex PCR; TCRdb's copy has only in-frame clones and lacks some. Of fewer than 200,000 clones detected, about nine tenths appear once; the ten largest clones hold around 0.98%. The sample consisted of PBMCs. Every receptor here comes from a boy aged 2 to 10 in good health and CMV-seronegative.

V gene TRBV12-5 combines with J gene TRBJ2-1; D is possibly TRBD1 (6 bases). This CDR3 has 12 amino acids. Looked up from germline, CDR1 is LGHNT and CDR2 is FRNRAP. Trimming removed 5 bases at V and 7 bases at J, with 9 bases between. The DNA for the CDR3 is TGTGCTAGTGGTCTACAGGGTAATGAGCAGTTCTTC. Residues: CASGLQGNEQFF.

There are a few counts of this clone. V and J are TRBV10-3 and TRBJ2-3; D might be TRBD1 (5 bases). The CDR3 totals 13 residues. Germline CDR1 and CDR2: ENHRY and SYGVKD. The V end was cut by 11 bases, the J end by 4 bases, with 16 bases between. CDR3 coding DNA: TGTGCCTTCGGTGTAGGGGCATCAGATACGCAGTATTTT. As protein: CAFGVGASDTQYF.

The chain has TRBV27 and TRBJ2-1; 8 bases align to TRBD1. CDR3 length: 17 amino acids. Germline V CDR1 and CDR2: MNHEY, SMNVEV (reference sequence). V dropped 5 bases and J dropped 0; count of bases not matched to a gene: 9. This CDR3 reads CASSILGTGGSYNEQFF. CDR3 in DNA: TGTGCCAGCAGTATACTAGGGACAGGAGGCTCCTACAATGAGCAGTTCTTC.

The DNA for the CDR3 is TGTGCCAGCAGTGCGGACAGGGGGCTTGAAGCTTTCTTT. It translates to CASSADRGLEAFF. The chain links TRBV2 to TRBJ1-1, with 11 bases identical to TRBD1. CDR3 length equals 13 residues. Trimming took 4 bases from V and 7 from J; bases not matched to a gene: 2. CDR1 SNHLY and CDR2 FYNNEI come from the germline V gene.

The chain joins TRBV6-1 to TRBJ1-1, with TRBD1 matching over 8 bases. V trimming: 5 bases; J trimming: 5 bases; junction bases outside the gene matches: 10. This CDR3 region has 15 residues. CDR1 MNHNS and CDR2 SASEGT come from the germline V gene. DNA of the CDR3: TGTGCCAGCAGTCTCGGTGGACAGGGTGGTACTGAAGCTTTCTTT. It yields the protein CASSLGGQGGTEAFF.

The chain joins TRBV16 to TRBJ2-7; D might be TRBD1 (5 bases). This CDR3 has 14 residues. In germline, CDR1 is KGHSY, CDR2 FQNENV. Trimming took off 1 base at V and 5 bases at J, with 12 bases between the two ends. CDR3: CASSQLRQGNEQYF. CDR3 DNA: TGTGCCAGCAGCCAATTGCGGCAGGGTAACGAGCAGTACTTC.

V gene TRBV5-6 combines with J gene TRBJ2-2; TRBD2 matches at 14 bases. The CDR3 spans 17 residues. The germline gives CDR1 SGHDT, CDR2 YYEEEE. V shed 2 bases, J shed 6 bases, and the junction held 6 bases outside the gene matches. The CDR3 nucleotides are TGTGCCAGCAGCTTACCGGGACTAGCGGGAGTACCCGGGGAGCTGTTTTTT. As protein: CASSLPGLAGVPGELFF. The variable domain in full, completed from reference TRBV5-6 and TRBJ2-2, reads DAGVTQSPTHLIKTRGQQVTLRCSPKSGHDTVSWYQQALGQGPQFIFQYYEEEERQRGNFPDRFSGHQFPNYSSELNVNALLLGDSALYLCASSLPGLAGVPGELFFGEGSRLTVL.

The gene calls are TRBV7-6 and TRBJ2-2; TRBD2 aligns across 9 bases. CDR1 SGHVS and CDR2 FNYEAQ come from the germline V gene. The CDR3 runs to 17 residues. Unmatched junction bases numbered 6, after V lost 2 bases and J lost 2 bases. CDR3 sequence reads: CASSLFGLAGNTGELFF. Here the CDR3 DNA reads TGTGCCAGCAGCTTATTCGGGCTAGCGGGAAACACCGGGGAGCTGTTTTTT.

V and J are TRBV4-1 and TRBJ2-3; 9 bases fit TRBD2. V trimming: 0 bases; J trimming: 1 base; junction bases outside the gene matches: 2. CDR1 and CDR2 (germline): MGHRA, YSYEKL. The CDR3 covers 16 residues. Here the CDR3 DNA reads TGCGCCAGCAGCCAAGATCGGACTAGCGGCACAGATACGCAGTATTTT. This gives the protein CASSQDRTSGTDTQYF.

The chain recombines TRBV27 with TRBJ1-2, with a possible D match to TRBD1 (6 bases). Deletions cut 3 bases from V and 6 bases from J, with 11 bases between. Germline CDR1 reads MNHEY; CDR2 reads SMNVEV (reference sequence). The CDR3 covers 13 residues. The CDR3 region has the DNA TGTGCCAGCAGTTTCGACAGGAGCAATGGCTACACCTTC. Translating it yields CASSFDRSNGYTF.

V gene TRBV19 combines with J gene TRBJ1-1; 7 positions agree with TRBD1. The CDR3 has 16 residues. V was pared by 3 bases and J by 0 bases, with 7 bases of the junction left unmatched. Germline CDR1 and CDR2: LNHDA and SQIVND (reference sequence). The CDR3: CASSISFQGVNTEAFF. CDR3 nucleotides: TGTGCCAGTAGTATTAGTTTTCAGGGGGTGAACACTGAAGCTTTCTTT.

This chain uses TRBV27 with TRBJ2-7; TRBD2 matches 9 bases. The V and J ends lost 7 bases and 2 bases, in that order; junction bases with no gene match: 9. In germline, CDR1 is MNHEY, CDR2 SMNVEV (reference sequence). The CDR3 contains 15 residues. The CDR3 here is CASIRGRGGPYEQYF. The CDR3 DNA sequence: TGTGCCAGCATTCGGGGGCGGGGGGGACCCTACGAGCAGTACTTC.

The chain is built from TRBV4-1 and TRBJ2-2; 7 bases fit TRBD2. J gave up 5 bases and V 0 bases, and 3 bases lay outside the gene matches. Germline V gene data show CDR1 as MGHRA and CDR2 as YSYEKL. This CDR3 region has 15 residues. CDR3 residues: CASSQDRGGTGELFF. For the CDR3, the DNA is TGCGCCAGCAGCCAAGATAGGGGAGGGACCGGGGAGCTGTTTTTT.

The CDR3 coding sequence is TGCGCCAGCAGCCCCCTGGGACAGGGGGCGCGTGGCTACACCTTC. Translated, it gives CASSPLGQGARGYTF. The chain combines TRBV4-1 with TRBJ1-2, with TRBD1 matching 12 bases. The CDR3 is made up of 15 amino acids. Germline assignment: CDR1 MGHRA and CDR2 YSYEKL. V shed 4 bases and J 7 bases; nucleotides not matched to a gene: 7.

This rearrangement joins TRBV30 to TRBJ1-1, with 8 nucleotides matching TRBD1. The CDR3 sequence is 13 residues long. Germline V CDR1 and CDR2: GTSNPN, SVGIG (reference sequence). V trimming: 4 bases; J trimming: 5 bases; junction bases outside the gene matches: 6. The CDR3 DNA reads TGTGCCTGGACACAGGGGGTGTGGACTGAAGCTTTCTTT. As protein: CAWTQGVWTEAFF.

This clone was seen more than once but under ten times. CDR3 DNA: TGTGCCAGCAGCGCCGACAGGAACCCTGGAAACACCATATATTTT. This codes for CASSADRNPGNTIYF. The chain is built from TRBV21-1 and TRBJ1-3; no check of the table's D call, TRBD1, against the DNA was made. TRBV21-1 represents a pseudogene. CDR3 size: 15 residues.